This T cell receptor beta chain was found in a study of blood T cell repertoires in COVID-19. Study details: T cells, B-cell-depleted T cells, or PBMCs provided the cDNA or gDNA that served as material.

Trimming removed 6 bases from V and 5 bases from J; junction bases left unmatched: 6. The germline V gene encodes CDR1 SGHRS and CDR2 YFSETQ. The CDR3 spans 13 residues. Recruitment covered roughly 22 US areas and drew participants whose ages spanned roughly 18 to 100 years. Participant reports of clinical history set cohort assignment. The table came from immunoSEQ multiplex PCR; TCRdb's copy has only in-frame clones and leaves some out. Of nearly 250,000 clones in the sample, around 85% were seen once. The chain recombines TRBV5-1 with TRBJ1-1, with 8 bases matching TRBD1. The material sequenced was PBMCs or T cells enriched from blood (not recorded which). The sequence derives from a woman between 45 and 65 years old with acute COVID-19. CDR3 loop: CASKGQGGTEAFF. For the CDR3, the DNA is TGCGCCAGCAAAGGACAGGGAGGGACTGAAGCTTTCTTT.